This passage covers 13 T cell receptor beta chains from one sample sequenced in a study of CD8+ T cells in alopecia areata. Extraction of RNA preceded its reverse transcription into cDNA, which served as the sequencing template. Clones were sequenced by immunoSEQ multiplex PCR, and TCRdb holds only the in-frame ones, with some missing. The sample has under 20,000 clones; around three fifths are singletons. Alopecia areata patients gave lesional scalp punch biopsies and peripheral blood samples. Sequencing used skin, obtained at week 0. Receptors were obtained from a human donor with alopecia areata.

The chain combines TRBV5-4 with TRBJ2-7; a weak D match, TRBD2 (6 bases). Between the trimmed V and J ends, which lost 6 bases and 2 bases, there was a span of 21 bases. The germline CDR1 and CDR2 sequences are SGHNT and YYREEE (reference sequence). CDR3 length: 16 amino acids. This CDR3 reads CASTSSSPSDPYEQYF. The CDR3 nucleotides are TGTGCCAGCACCTCATCCAGCCCTAGCGATCCCTACGAGCAGTACTTC.

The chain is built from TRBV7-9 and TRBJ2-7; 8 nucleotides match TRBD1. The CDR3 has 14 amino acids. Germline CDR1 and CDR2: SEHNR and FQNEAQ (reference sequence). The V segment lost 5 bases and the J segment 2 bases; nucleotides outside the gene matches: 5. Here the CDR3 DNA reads TGTGCCAGCAGCGCCAGGGGGCTGCCCTACGAGCAGTACTTC. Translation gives CASSARGLPYEQYF.

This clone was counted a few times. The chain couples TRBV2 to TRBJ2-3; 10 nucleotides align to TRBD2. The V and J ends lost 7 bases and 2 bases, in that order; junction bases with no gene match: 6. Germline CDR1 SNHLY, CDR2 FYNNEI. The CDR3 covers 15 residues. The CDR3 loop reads CASIGLAGATDTQYF. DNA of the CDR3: TGTGCCAGCATCGGGCTAGCGGGAGCCACAGATACGCAGTATTTT.

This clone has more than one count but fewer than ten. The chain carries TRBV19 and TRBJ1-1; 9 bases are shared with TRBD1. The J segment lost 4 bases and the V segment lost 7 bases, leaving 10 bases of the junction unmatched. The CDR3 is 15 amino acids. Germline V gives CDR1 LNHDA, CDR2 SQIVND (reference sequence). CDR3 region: CASIPTGGSGTEAFF. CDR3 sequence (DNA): TGTGCCAGTATCCCCACAGGGGGCTCGGGCACTGAAGCTTTCTTT.

CDR3 DNA sequence: TGTGCCAGCAGCTTACGACAGGGAACTAATGAAAAACTGTTTTTT. This codes for CASSLRQGTNEKLFF. This rearrangement joins TRBV14 to TRBJ1-4; 7 positions agree with TRBD1. V trimming: 5 bases; J trimming: 1 base; junction bases outside the gene matches: 4. Looked up from germline, CDR1 is SGHDN and CDR2 is FVKESK. The CDR3 extends over 15 amino acids. Full variable domain (rest looked up from reference TRBV14 and TRBJ1-4): EAGVTQFPSHSVIEKGQTVTLRCDPISGHDNLYWYRRVMGKEIKFLLHFVKESKQDESGMPNNRFLAERTGGTYSTLKVQPAELEDSGVYFCASSLRQGTNEKLFFGSGTQLSVL.

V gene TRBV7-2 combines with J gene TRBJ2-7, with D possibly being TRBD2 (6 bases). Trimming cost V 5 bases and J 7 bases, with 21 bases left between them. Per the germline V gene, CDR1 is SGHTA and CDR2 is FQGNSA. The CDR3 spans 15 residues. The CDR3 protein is CASSPPAANRGEQYF. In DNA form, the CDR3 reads TGTGCCAGCAGCCCCCCGGCCGCAAATCGGGGGGAGCAGTACTTC.

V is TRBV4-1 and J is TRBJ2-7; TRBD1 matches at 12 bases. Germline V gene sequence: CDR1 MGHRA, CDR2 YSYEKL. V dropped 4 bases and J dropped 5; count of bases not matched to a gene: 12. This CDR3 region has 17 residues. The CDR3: CASSPYPGTGGENEQYF. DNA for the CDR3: TGCGCCAGCAGCCCCTATCCCGGGACAGGGGGCGAAAACGAGCAGTACTTC.

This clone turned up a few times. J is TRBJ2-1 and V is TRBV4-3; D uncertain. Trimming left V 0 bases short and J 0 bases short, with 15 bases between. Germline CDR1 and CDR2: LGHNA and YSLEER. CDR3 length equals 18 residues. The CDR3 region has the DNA TGCGCCAGCAGCCAAGACATGGCCGGGTTGAGCTCCTACAATGAGCAGTTCTTC. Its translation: CASSQDMAGLSSYNEQFF.

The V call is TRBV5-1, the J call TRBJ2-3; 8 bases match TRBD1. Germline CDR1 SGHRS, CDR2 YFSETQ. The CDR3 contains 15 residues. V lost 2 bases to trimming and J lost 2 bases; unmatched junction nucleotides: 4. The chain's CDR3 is CASSLQGGSTDTQYF. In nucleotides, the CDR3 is TGCGCCAGCAGCTTACAGGGGGGTTCCACAGATACGCAGTATTTT.

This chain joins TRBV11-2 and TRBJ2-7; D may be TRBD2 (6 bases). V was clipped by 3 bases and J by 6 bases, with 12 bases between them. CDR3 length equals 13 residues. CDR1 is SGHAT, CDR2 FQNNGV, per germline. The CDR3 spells CASSFGLGGEQYF. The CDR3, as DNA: TGTGCCAGCAGCTTCGGGTTGGGGGGCGAGCAGTACTTC.

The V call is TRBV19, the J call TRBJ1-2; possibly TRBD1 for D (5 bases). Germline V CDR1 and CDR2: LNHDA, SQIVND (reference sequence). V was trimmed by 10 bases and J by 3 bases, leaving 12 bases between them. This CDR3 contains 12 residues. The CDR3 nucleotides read TGTGCCATCATGGGGGAAGACTATGGCTACACCTTC. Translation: CAIMGEDYGYTF.

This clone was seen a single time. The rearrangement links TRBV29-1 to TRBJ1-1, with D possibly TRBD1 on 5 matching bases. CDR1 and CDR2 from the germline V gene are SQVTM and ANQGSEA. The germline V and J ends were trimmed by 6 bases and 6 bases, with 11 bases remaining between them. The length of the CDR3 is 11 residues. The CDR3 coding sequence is TGCAGCGTCCGGGACTCTCCTGAAGCTTTCTTT. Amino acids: CSVRDSPEAFF. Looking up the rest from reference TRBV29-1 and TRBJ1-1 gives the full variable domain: SAVISQKPSRDICQRGTSLTIQCQVDSQVTMMFWYRQQPGQSLTLIATANQGSEATYESGFVIDKFPISRPNLTFSTLTVSNMSPEDSSIYLCSVRDSPEAFFGQGTRLTVV.

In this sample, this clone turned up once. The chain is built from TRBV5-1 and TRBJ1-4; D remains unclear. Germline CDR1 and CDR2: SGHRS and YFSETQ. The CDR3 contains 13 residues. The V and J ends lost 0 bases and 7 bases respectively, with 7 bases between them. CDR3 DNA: TGCGCCAGCAGCTTGGGTTCCACTGAAAAACTGTTTTTT. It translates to CASSLGSTEKLFF.